What follows are 28 T cell receptor beta chains derived from one specimen sequenced in a study of identical twins. TCRdb reprocessed the 5' RACE reads via MiXCR and lists one record per CDR3 protein. The table shows about 150,000 distinct CDR3 sequences, with under 4.5% occurring only once. Sequencing used memory T cells sorted from blood. These receptors originate from a man aged 18 to 29 in good health.

This clonotype has a count of ten or more. V usage is TRBV20-1 and J usage is TRBJ1-3, with D tentatively TRBD1 (6 bases). Trimming stripped 5 bases from V and 1 base from J, with 15 bases between. The CDR3 spans 15 residues. The germline CDR1 and CDR2 sequences are DFQATT and SNEGSKA (reference sequence). CDR3 DNA: TGCAGTGCTCGCTTAAGGAGGGGGTCTGGAAACACCATATATTTT. Residues: CSARLRRGSGNTIYF.

The chain recombines TRBV19 with TRBJ2-7; D is unclear. The CDR3 is made up of 13 amino acids. Germline-derived CDR1 and CDR2 are LNHDA and SQIVND (reference sequence). V was shortened by 3 bases and J by 3 bases, with 9 bases between the two germline ends. CDR3 bases: TGTGCCAGTAGTATTGGACGCCGCTACGAGCAGTACTTC. Amino acid sequence: CASSIGRRYEQYF.

This clonotype was seen ten or more times. V is TRBV7-8 and J is TRBJ2-2; D remains ambiguous. The V gene's germline CDR1 is SGHVS and CDR2 FQNEAQ. This CDR3 has 12 residues. The germline V and J ends were trimmed by 11 bases and 1 base, with 8 bases remaining between them. The CDR3 reads CAGQENTGELFF. CDR3 bases: TGTGCCGGGCAGGAGAACACCGGGGAGCTGTTTTTT.

This clonotype was picked up many times. J is TRBJ2-1 and V is TRBV27; 11 bases agree with TRBD2. Germline-derived CDR1 and CDR2 are MNHEY and SMNVEV (reference sequence). With V trimmed by 6 bases and J by 0 bases, 4 bases remained unmatched. CDR3 length equals 16 residues. CDR3 sequence: CASRIAGGGSYNEQFF. The CDR3 nucleotides are TGTGCCAGCAGAATAGCGGGAGGGGGCTCCTACAATGAGCAGTTCTTC.

This clonotype was recorded many times. The V and J genes are TRBV9 and TRBJ2-3; D gene uncertain. Germline CDR1 SGDLS, CDR2 YYNGEE. The length of the CDR3 is 14 residues. Trimming removed 0 bases at V and 6 bases at J, with 11 bases between. The CDR3 DNA sequence: TGTGCCAGCAGCGTAGGATCCTCGGCGGATACGCAGTATTTT. It translates to CASSVGSSADTQYF.

This clonotype was counted ten times or more. The chain couples TRBV18 to TRBJ2-3; 9 positions match TRBD1. Looked up from germline, CDR1 is KGHSH and CDR2 is LQKENI. CDR3 size: 16 residues. V shed 6 bases and J 2 bases; nucleotides not matched to a gene: 9. As DNA, the CDR3 is TGTGCCAGCTCTCGCTACAGGGGGCTTGACACAGATACGCAGTATTTT. It codes for CASSRYRGLDTDTQYF.

This clonotype was detected ten times or more. This sequence joins TRBV6-5 and TRBJ1-5; no clear D gene. V was shortened by 0 bases and J by 2 bases, with 5 bases between the two germline ends. This CDR3 is built from 14 residues. CDR1 and CDR2 (germline): MNHEY, SVGAGI. CDR3 DNA sequence: TGTGCCAGCAGTTACTCGCAGGGCAATCAGCCCCAGCATTTT. This translates into CASSYSQGNQPQHF.

This clonotype was detected many times. This chain connects TRBV7-8 to TRBJ2-4; possible D gene TRBD2, 5 bases. This CDR3 spans 15 amino acids. The V end was cut by 3 bases, the J end by 11 bases, with 20 bases between. Germline V gene data show CDR1 as SGHVS and CDR2 as FQNEAQ. In DNA form, the CDR3 reads TGTGCCAGCAGCTTCAGTGACCGCGGGTCGGGATTTCAGTACTTC. This codes for CASSFSDRGSGFQYF.

A few counts support this clonotype. The chain couples TRBV15 to TRBJ1-2; D might be TRBD1 (6 bases). Germline CDR1 and CDR2: LNHNV and YYDKDF (reference sequence). The length of the CDR3 is 16 residues. Trimming removed 8 bases at V and 0 bases at J, with 19 bases between. The chain's CDR3 is CATARSGGSANYGYTF. CDR3 nucleotides: TGTGCCACCGCGCGAAGCGGGGGCAGCGCTAACTATGGCTACACCTTC.

The table lists this clonotype with many counts. This chain links TRBV20-1 with TRBJ1-2; a weak D match, TRBD1 (6 bases). The CDR3 runs 14 residues. Germline CDR1 is DFQATT and CDR2 is SNEGSKA (reference sequence). Trimming stripped 7 bases from V and 4 bases from J, with 19 bases between. The CDR3 coding sequence is TGCAGTGAGGCTAACAGGGCCGGGGGCTATGGCTACACCTTC. This encodes CSEANRAGGYGYTF.

This clonotype was detected ten times or more. The V gene is TRBV7-9, the J gene TRBJ2-3; D ambiguous. V was pared by 6 bases and J by 2 bases, with 15 bases between. CDR3 length: 15 residues. The germline V gene has CDR1 SEHNR and CDR2 FQNEAQ (reference sequence). This chain's CDR3 is CASSLSRSDTDTQYF. The CDR3 bases are TGTGCCAGCAGTCTTAGTCGTTCGGACACAGATACGCAGTATTTT.

This clonotype has at least ten counts. The chain recombines TRBV2 with TRBJ1-4; no definite D call. V was clipped by 6 bases and J by 0 bases, with 11 bases between them. This CDR3 is 15 amino acids long. Looked up from germline, CDR1 is SNHLY and CDR2 is FYNNEI. CDR3 sequence reads: CASRKERPTNEKLFF. The DNA for the CDR3 is TGTGCCAGCAGGAAGGAGAGGCCAACTAATGAAAAACTGTTTTTT.

This clonotype was seen ten or more times. The rearrangement links TRBV5-1 to TRBJ2-1; 11 nucleotides line up with TRBD2. The CDR3 is made up of 18 amino acids. CDR1 and CDR2 from the germline V gene are SGHRS and YFSETQ. V shed 0 bases, J shed 6 bases, and the junction held 11 bases outside the gene matches. As DNA, the CDR3 is TGCGCCAGCAGCTTGGAGGGACTAGCGGTCGCTGGGGGCAATGAGCAGTTCTTC. This sequence encodes CASSLEGLAVAGGNEQFF.

This clonotype was found many times. The chain has TRBV20-1 and TRBJ2-1; 7 positions match TRBD1. The CDR3 is made up of 15 amino acids. Looked up from germline, CDR1 is DFQATT and CDR2 is SNEGSKA (reference sequence). J gave up 6 bases and V 6 bases, and 14 bases lay outside the gene matches. For the CDR3, the DNA is TGCAGTGCCGAGACAGGGTTCTCATCCAGCAATGAGCAGTTCTTC. Its translation is CSAETGFSSSNEQFF.

This clonotype occurred many times. The CDR3 here is CASGVFGETQYF. The CDR3 DNA is TGTGCCAGCGGTGTGTTTGGGGAGACCCAGTACTTC. The V gene is TRBV6-1, the J gene TRBJ2-5, with unresolved D. Germline values: CDR1 MNHNS, CDR2 SASEGT. This CDR3 has 12 residues. With 8 bases removed from V and 5 bases from J, the gap between germline ends came to 12 bases.

At least ten counts were recorded for this clonotype. The CDR3 sequence is CASSLIQGSDTQYF. CDR3 nucleotide sequence: TGTGCCAGCAGTTTAATTCAGGGGTCAGATACGCAGTATTTT. The chain employs TRBV27 and TRBJ2-3, with D maybe TRBD1 (6 bases). The ends were cut back, 2 bases at V and 4 bases at J, with 10 bases in the middle. The CDR3 runs 14 residues. Germline V gene sequence: CDR1 MNHEY, CDR2 SMNVEV (reference sequence).

In its sample, this clonotype was seen many times. J is TRBJ1-3 and V is TRBV5-1; D is uncertain. The V end was cut by 4 bases, the J end by 4 bases, with 9 bases between. CDR3 length: 13 amino acids. Looked up from germline, CDR1 is SGHRS and CDR2 is YFSETQ. The CDR3 coding sequence is TGCGCCAGCAGCGGAGGCAAGGGAAACACCATATATTTT. This encodes CASSGGKGNTIYF. The variable domain in full, completed from reference TRBV5-1 and TRBJ1-3, reads KAGVTQTPRYLIKTRGQQVTLSCSPISGHRSVSWYQQTPGQGLQFLFEYFSETQRNKGNFPGRFSGRQFSNSRSEMNVSTLELGDSALYLCASSGGKGNTIYFGEGSWLTVV.

This clonotype was counted ten times or more. At one end the junction does not follow the germline gene, possibly because of a read error. J is TRBJ2-3 and V is TRBV6-1; 14 nucleotides align to TRBD2. This CDR3 is 18 amino acids long. In germline, CDR1 is MNHNS, CDR2 SASEGT. CDR3 protein: CASTETAWTSGRTDTQYF. The CDR3 coding sequence is TGTGCCAGCACTGAAACGGCTTGGACTAGCGGGAGGACAGATACGCAGTATTTT.

There are many counts of this clonotype. The DNA for the CDR3 is TGTGCCAGCAGCCCGACAGGGTTTTACGAGCAGTACTTC. Translating gives CASSPTGFYEQYF. This chain joins TRBV14 and TRBJ2-7; TRBD1 matches at 7 bases. The CDR3 covers 13 residues. V lost 4 bases, J lost 4 bases, and 4 bases stayed unmatched. CDR1 SGHDN and CDR2 FVKESK come from the germline V gene.

This clonotype has at least ten counts. The chain uses TRBV15 and TRBJ2-7; 7 bases agree with TRBD2. V shed 0 bases, J shed 3 bases, and the junction held 5 bases outside the gene matches. There are 15 residues in the CDR3. Germline values: CDR1 LNHNV, CDR2 YYDKDF (reference sequence). As DNA, the CDR3 is TGTGCCACCAGCAGAGATCCTAGCGGATTCTACGAGCAGTACTTC. This translates into CATSRDPSGFYEQYF. Filled out from reference TRBV15 and TRBJ2-7, the complete variable domain reads DAMVIQNPRYQVTQFGKPVTLSCSQTLNHNVMYWYQQKSSQAPKLLFHYYDKDFNNEADTPDNFQSRRPNTSFCFLDIRSPGLGDTAMYLCATSRDPSGFYEQYFGPGTRLTVT.

In its sample, this clonotype was seen many times. V and J are TRBV15 and TRBJ2-5, with TRBD2 matching over 10 bases. With V trimmed by 1 base and J by 5 bases, 10 bases remained unmatched. The CDR3 runs to 17 residues. Germline CDR1 reads LNHNV; CDR2 reads YYDKDF (reference sequence). CDR3 bases: TGTGCCACCAGCAGAGGGGGTCTAGCGGGAGTCGGGGAGACCCAGTACTTC. Its translation: CATSRGGLAGVGETQYF.

This clonotype showed up many times. The chain couples TRBV27 to TRBJ2-2, with D uncertain. This CDR3 comprises 14 residues. CDR1 is MNHEY, CDR2 SMNVEV, per germline (reference sequence). Trimming took 3 bases from V and 5 from J, leaving 10 bases between them. In DNA, the CDR3 is TGTGCCAGCAGTTTGTCTTGGGGAACCGGGGAGCTGTTTTTT. Protein: CASSLSWGTGELFF.

This clonotype was counted at least ten times. The chain links TRBV2 to TRBJ2-3; D is undetermined. The germline V and J ends were trimmed by 8 bases and 9 bases, with 15 bases remaining between them. The germline gives CDR1 SNHLY, CDR2 FYNNEI. The CDR3 has 12 amino acids. The CDR3 loop reads CASCLSLQTQYF. In DNA form, the CDR3 reads TGTGCCAGCTGTTTGTCCCTCCAGACGCAGTATTTT.

The chain recombines TRBV29-1 with TRBJ2-5; 11 nucleotides align to TRBD2. The CDR3 runs to 15 residues. CDR1 and CDR2 from the germline V gene are SQVTM and ANQGSEA. V was pared by 6 bases and J by 10 bases, with 16 bases of the junction left unmatched. This CDR3 reads CSVSIAGGPGDGQYF. The CDR3 nucleotides are TGCAGCGTCTCTATAGCGGGAGGGCCGGGTGACGGCCAGTACTTC.

This clonotype showed up many times. The chain employs TRBV6-5 and TRBJ1-4, with a tentative D call TRBD1 (5 bases). The germline V and J ends were trimmed by 0 bases and 7 bases, with 15 bases remaining between them. Germline V gives CDR1 MNHEY, CDR2 SVGAGI. This CDR3 spans 16 amino acids. The CDR3: CASSYSGAGRREKLFF. CDR3 coding DNA: TGTGCCAGCAGTTACTCTGGGGCAGGGCGACGTGAAAAACTGTTTTTT.

This clonotype showed up many times. V gene TRBV5-1 combines with J gene TRBJ2-1; 7 bases agree with TRBD1. From germline, CDR1 is SGHRS and CDR2 YFSETQ. J was trimmed by 5 bases and V by 4 bases; bases with no gene match: 12. This CDR3 region has 16 residues. For the CDR3, the DNA is TGCGCCAGCAGCCCGGAAGGGGGCCAAGTGAACAATGAGCAGTTCTTC. This sequence encodes CASSPEGGQVNNEQFF.

This clonotype showed up many times. V usage is TRBV7-8 and J usage is TRBJ2-5, with TRBD1 identical over 10 bases. V lost 5 bases and J lost 5; bases outside the gene matches: 11. This CDR3 contains 16 residues. Germline V CDR1 and CDR2: SGHVS, FQNEAQ. CDR3 region: CASSINLDRGRETQYF. Written as DNA, the CDR3 is TGTGCCAGCAGCATCAACTTAGACAGGGGGCGGGAGACCCAGTACTTC.

This clonotype was seen ten or more times. The rearrangement joins TRBV6-5 to TRBJ1-2, with TRBD1 as a possible D gene (5 bases). The V and J ends lost 2 bases and 4 bases respectively, with 8 bases between them. Germline V gives CDR1 MNHEY, CDR2 SVGAGI. The CDR3 covers 13 residues. CDR3 amino acids: CASSYRDLYGYTF. The CDR3 bases are TGTGCCAGCAGTTACAGGGACCTCTATGGCTACACCTTC.